These 16 T cell receptor beta chains originate from one sample sequenced in a study of CD8+CD57+ T cells in acquired aplastic anemia (dated by TCRdb to about 2018). The instrument given in TCRdb is Illumina HiSeq 2000. Genomic DNA was used as template for profiling of TCR beta VDJ combinations and CDR3 sequences. In-frame beta chains were kept once TCRdb had trimmed the public reads at Q25 with fastp and called clones with MiXCR. Duplicate CDR3 protein sequences are folded into a single record with the most common DNA and genes. The sample table holds approximately 130,000 distinct CDR3 sequences, of which about 40% were seen once. 2.6% of the sample goes to the ten largest clones. Flow cytometry had shown CD8+CD57+ cell expansion in the patients selected for sequencing. The sample was sorted CD4+, CD8+, or CD8+CD57+ T cells (not recorded which) from PBMCs. Source of these receptors: a human donor with aplastic anemia.

This clonotype was counted many times. The chain recombines TRBV19 with TRBJ1-3; D is ambiguous. The germline V gene has CDR1 LNHDA and CDR2 SQIVND (reference sequence). The CDR3 has 13 amino acids. V was clipped by 6 bases and J by 2 bases, with 8 bases between them. The CDR3 sequence is CASSRGTGNTIYF. CDR3 nucleotides: TGTGCCAGTAGCAGAGGGACTGGAAACACCATATATTTT.

This sequence joins TRBV9 and TRBJ2-1; D gene ambiguous. Germline V CDR1 and CDR2: SGDLS, YYNGEE. This CDR3 region has 15 residues. V was pared by 0 bases and J by 0 bases, with 7 bases between. CDR3 in DNA: TGTGCCAGCAGCGTAGTTTACTCCTCCTACAATGAGCAGTTCTTC. Its protein product is CASSVVYSSYNEQFF.

The CDR3 sequence: CASSTTGILAGYTF. CDR3 bases: TGTGCCAGTAGTACGACAGGGATTCTCGCTGGCTACACCTTC. The chain combines TRBV19 with TRBJ1-2, with 7 bases that match TRBD1. This CDR3 comprises 14 residues. Trimming removed 4 bases from V and 7 bases from J; junction bases left unmatched: 9. Germline V gene data show CDR1 as LNHDA and CDR2 as SQIVND (reference sequence).

The V gene is TRBV10-3, the J gene TRBJ2-1; 8 bases are shared with TRBD1. This CDR3 comprises 14 residues. Germline values: CDR1 ENHRY, CDR2 SYGVKD. V was pared by 10 bases and J by 8 bases, with 13 bases of the junction left unmatched. The CDR3 loop reads CANKGQGEGYEQFF. The CDR3 nucleotides are TGTGCCAACAAAGGACAGGGTGAAGGCTATGAGCAGTTCTTC.

A few counts support this clonotype. The genes are TRBV4-1 and TRBJ1-4; D possibly corresponds to TRBD1 (6 bases). The CDR3 spans 15 residues. The germline V gene has CDR1 MGHRA and CDR2 YSYEKL. V was trimmed by 4 bases and J by 6 bases, leaving 15 bases between them. CDR3 nucleotides: TGCGCCAGCAGCCTCACCGGGACAAGTTATGAAAAACTGTTTTTT. Translated: CASSLTGTSYEKLFF.

This clonotype was counted many times. The chain is built from TRBV7-7 and TRBJ2-1; D remains ambiguous. Trimming took 0 bases from V and 2 from J, leaving 2 bases between them. From germline, CDR1 is SSHAT and CDR2 FNYEAQ (reference sequence). CDR3 length: 13 residues. The CDR3 is CASSLAPYNEQFF. For the CDR3, the DNA is TGTGCCAGCAGCTTAGCCCCCTACAATGAGCAGTTCTTC.

This clonotype was found many times. The V and J genes are TRBV11-2 and TRBJ1-1; no clear D gene. The CDR3 loop spans 14 amino acids. With 4 bases removed from V and 3 bases from J, the gap between germline ends came to 12 bases. The germline V gene encodes CDR1 SGHAT and CDR2 FQNNGV. CDR3 sequence (DNA): TGTGCCAGCAGCTCCAGGTGGAGGGACACTGAAGCTTTCTTT. This gives the protein CASSSRWRDTEAFF. Using reference TRBV11-2 and TRBJ1-1 for the parts outside the CDR3, the full variable domain is EAGVAQSPRYKIIEKRQSVAFWCNPISGHATLYWYQQILGQGPKLLIQFQNNGVVDDSQLPKDRFSAERLKGVDSTLKIQPAKLEDSAVYLCASSSRWRDTEAFFGQGTRLTVV.

This clonotype was counted ten times or more. The chain combines TRBV3-1 with TRBJ2-7, with 7 bases matching TRBD2. V shed 4 bases and J 1 base; nucleotides not matched to a gene: 4. Looked up from germline, CDR1 is LGHDT and CDR2 is YNNKEL (reference sequence). This CDR3 is 14 amino acids long. CDR3: CASSLGGGSYEQYF. The CDR3 DNA sequence: TGTGCCAGCAGCCTTGGGGGGGGTTCCTACGAGCAGTACTTC.

This clonotype was found a few times. Possible read error: a much larger clone is one base away. The genes are TRBV2 and TRBJ1-2; D is perhaps TRBD1 (5 bases). Trimming took 10 bases from V and 8 from J, leaving 14 bases between them. The CDR3 has 11 amino acids. CDR1 and CDR2 from the germline V gene are SNHLY and FYNNEI. The CDR3 DNA reads as TGTGCCAAGCGGACAATTGGAGGCTACACCTTC. Encoded protein: CAKRTIGGYTF.

This clonotype turned up a few times. The chain combines TRBV18 with TRBJ1-2; D is possibly TRBD1 (5 bases). The CDR3 is 14 amino acids. Trimming removed 2 bases at V and 3 bases at J, with 10 bases between. Germline assignment: CDR1 KGHSH and CDR2 LQKENI. In nucleotides, the CDR3 is TGTGCCAGCTCACCAGAAAGGGGCCACTATGGCTACACCTTC. This gives the protein CASSPERGHYGYTF. Looking up the rest from reference TRBV18 and TRBJ1-2 gives the full variable domain: NAGVMQNPRHLVRRRGQEARLRCSPMKGHSHVYWYRQLPEEGLKFMVYLQKENIIDESGMPKERFSAEFPKEGPSILRIQQVVRGDSAAYFCASSPERGHYGYTFGSGTRLTVV.

V gene TRBV12-3 or TRBV12-4 combines with J gene TRBJ1-1; D unclear. The CDR3 runs to 13 residues. Trimming took 6 bases from V and 4 from J, leaving 12 bases between them. DNA of the CDR3: TGTGCCAGCAGCACTAGGGCCTCCACTGAAGCTTTCTTT. Translation: CASSTRASTEAFF.

V usage is TRBV28 and J usage is TRBJ2-2; a possible D gene is TRBD2 (6 bases). Per germline, CDR1 MDHEN and CDR2 SYDVKM. The CDR3 runs 13 residues. V was trimmed by 7 bases and J by 5 bases, leaving 11 bases between them. CDR3 in DNA: TGTGCCAGCATCTCACGGGGGACCGGGGAGCTGTTTTTT. Residues: CASISRGTGELFF. Combining the CDR3 with reference TRBV28 and TRBJ2-2 gives the whole variable domain DVKVTQSSRYLVKRTGEKVFLECVQDMDHENMFWYRQDPGLGLRLIYFSYDVKMKEKGDIPEGYSVSREKKERFSLILESASTNQTSMYLCASISRGTGELFFGEGSRLTVL.

This chain uses TRBV29-1 with TRBJ2-1, with D possibly matching TRBD2 (5 bases). The CDR3 loop spans 12 amino acids. CDR1 SQVTM and CDR2 ANQGSEA come from the germline V gene. Deletions cut 2 bases from V and 8 bases from J, with 10 bases between. The CDR3 region is CSVERGNDEQFF. The CDR3 coding sequence is TGCAGCGTTGAAAGAGGGAACGATGAGCAGTTCTTC.

This clonotype was seen only once. A much bigger clone sits one base away, suggesting this may be a read error. The chain is built from TRBV11-1 and TRBJ2-7; no definite D call. The germline V gene has CDR1 SGHAT and CDR2 FQDESV (reference sequence). Trimming shortened V by 5 bases and J by 0 bases, and 14 bases separated the two germline ends. The CDR3 covers 15 residues. The CDR3 DNA sequence: TGTGCCAGCAGCCCGAATTCCGACGGCTCCTACGAGCAGTACTTC. It codes for CASSPNSDGSYEQYF.

This clonotype was picked up a small number of times. The rearrangement links TRBV3-1 to TRBJ2-1; D tentatively fits TRBD1 or TRBD2 (5 bases each). The CDR3 spans 15 residues. Trimming took 4 bases from V and 4 from J, leaving 14 bases between them. CDR1 LGHDT and CDR2 YNNKEL come from the germline V gene (reference sequence). CDR3 in amino acids: CASSLRDGLYNEQFF. The CDR3 coding sequence is TGTGCCAGCAGCCTCCGGGACGGACTTTACAATGAGCAGTTCTTC.

The table lists this clonotype with many counts. The rearrangement links TRBV2 to TRBJ1-1; D might be TRBD1 (5 bases). CDR1 and CDR2 (germline): SNHLY, FYNNEI. With 11 bases removed from V and 3 bases from J, the gap between germline ends came to 19 bases. The CDR3 loop spans 14 amino acids. The CDR3 spells CASRRGAADTEAFF. CDR3 sequence (DNA): TGTGCCTCCCGGCGGGGCGCTGCGGACACTGAAGCTTTCTTT.